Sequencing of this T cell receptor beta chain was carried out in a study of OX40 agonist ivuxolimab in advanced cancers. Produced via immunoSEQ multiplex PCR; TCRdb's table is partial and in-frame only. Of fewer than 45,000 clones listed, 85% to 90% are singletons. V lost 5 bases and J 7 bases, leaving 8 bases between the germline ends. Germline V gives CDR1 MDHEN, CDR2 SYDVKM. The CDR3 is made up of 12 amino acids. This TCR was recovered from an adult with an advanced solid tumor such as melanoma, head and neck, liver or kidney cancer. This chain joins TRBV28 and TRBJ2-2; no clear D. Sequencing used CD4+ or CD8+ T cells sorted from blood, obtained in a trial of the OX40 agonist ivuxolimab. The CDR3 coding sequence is TGTGCCAGCAGTGCCTTTGACGGGGAGCTGTTTTTT. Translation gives CASSAFDGELFF.